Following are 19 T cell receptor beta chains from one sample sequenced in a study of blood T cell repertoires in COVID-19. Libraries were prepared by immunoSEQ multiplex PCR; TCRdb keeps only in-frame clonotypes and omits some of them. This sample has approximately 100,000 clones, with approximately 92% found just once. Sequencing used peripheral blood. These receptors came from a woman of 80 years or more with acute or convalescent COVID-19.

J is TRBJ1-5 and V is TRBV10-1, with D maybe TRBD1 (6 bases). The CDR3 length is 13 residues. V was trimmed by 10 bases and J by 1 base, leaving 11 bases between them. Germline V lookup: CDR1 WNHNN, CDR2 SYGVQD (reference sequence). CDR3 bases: TGCGCCACAAGTCAGGGGAGCAATCAGCCCCAGCATTTT. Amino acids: CATSQGSNQPQHF.

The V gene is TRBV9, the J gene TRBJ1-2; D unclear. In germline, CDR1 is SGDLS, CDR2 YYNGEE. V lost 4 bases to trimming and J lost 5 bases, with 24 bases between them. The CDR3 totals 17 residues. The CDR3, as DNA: TGTGCCAGCAGCCCCGCGGCGTACGTAGGGAGTCCTTATGGCTACACCTTC. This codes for CASSPAAYVGSPYGYTF.

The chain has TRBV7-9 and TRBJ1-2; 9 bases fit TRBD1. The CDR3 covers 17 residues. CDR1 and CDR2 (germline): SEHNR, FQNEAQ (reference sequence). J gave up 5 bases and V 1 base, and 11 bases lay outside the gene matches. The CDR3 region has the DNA TGTGCCAGCAGCTTAGTTAGGGGTGACAGGGGGGGATATGGCTACACCTTC. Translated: CASSLVRGDRGGYGYTF.

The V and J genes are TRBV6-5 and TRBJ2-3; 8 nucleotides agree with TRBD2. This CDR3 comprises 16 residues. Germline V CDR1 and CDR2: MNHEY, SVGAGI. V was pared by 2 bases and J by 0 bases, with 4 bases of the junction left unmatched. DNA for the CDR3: TGTGCCAGCAGTTACCCGCAGCGGGGGAGCACAGATACGCAGTATTTT. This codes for CASSYPQRGSTDTQYF.

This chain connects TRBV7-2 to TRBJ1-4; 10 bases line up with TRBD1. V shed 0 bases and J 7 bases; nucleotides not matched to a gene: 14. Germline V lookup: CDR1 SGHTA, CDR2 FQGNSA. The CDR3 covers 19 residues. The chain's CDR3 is CASSLAPGTGVYDTEKLFF. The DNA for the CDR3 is TGTGCCAGCAGCTTAGCGCCCGGGACAGGGGTTTATGATACTGAAAAACTGTTTTTT.

CDR3 residues: CASGSGLEGQPQHF. In DNA, the CDR3 is TGTGCTAGTGGTTCGGGACTAGAGGGCCAGCCCCAGCATTTT. This chain links TRBV12-5 with TRBJ1-5; TRBD1 is a possible D gene (5 bases). Trimming took off 4 bases at V and 7 bases at J, with 14 bases between the two ends. CDR1 and CDR2 (germline): LGHNT, FRNRAP. The CDR3 is 14 amino acids.

The CDR3 nucleotides read TGTGCCATCAGTGCGGACAGGCTGAACACTGAAGCTTTCTTT. Residues: CAISADRLNTEAFF. The genes are TRBV10-3 and TRBJ1-1, with 7 bases fitting TRBD1. The CDR3 is 14 amino acids. Trimming at V came to 4 bases and at J to 0 bases, leaving 2 bases not matched to a gene. The germline CDR1 and CDR2 sequences are ENHRY and SYGVKD.

This CDR3 reads CASSPEVYTGLSGYTF. CDR3 nucleotide sequence: TGTGCCAGCAGCCCGGAGGTTTACACTGGCTTAAGTGGCTACACCTTC. The chain combines TRBV5-4 with TRBJ1-2; D is undetermined. Per the germline V gene, CDR1 is SGHNT and CDR2 is YYREEE (reference sequence). V was trimmed by 4 bases and J by 7 bases, leaving 23 bases between them. This CDR3 has 16 residues.

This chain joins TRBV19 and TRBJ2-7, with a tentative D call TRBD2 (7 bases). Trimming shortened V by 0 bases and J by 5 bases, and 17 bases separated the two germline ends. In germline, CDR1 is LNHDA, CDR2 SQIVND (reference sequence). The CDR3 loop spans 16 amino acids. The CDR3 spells CASSIDLFGGLDEQYF. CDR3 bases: TGTGCCAGTAGTATAGATCTATTCGGGGGGCTGGACGAGCAGTACTTC.

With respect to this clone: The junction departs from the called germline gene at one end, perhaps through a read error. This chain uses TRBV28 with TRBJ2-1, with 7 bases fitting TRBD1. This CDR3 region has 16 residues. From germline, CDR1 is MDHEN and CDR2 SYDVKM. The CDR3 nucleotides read TGTGCCAGCAGCAGAGGACGAGGGGGCTACTACAATGGGCAGTTCTTC. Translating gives CASSRGRGGYYNGQFF.

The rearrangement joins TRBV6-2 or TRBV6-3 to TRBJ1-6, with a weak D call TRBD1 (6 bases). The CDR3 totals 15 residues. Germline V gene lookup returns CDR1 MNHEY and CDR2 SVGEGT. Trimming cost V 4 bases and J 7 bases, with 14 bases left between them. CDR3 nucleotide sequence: TGTGCCAGCAGTTCCCCCATGACAGGAAATTCACCCCTCCACTTT. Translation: CASSSPMTGNSPLHF.

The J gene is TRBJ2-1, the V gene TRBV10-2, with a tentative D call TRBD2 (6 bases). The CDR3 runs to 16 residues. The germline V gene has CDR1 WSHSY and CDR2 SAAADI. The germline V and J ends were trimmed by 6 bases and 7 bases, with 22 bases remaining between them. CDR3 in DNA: TGCGCCAGCAGAGATCTACGCTCAGCGGGCGGGAATGAGCAGTTCTTC. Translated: CASRDLRSAGGNEQFF.

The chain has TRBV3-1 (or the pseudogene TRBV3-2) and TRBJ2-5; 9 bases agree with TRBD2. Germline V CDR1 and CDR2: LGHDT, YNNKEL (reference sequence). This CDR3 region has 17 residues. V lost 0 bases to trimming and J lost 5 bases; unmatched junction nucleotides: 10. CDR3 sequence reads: CASSQDGSAGGLETQYF. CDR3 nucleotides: TGTGCCAGCAGCCAAGACGGTTCGGCGGGGGGGCTGGAGACCCAGTACTTC.

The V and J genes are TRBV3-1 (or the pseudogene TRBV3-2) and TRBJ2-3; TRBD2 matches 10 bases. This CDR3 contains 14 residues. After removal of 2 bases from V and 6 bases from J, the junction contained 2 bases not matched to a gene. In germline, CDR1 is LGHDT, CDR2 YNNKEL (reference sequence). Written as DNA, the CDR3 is TGTGCCAGCAGCCAAAGCGGGGGGGCGGATACGCAGTATTTT. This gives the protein CASSQSGGADTQYF.

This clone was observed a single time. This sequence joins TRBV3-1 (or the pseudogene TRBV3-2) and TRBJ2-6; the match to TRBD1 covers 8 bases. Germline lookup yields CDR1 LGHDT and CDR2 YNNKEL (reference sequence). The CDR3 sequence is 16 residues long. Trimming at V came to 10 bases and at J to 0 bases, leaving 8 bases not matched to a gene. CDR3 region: CATGYRGISGANVLTF. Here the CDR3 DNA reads TGTGCCACTGGGTACAGGGGGATCTCTGGGGCCAACGTCCTGACTTTC.

The chain's CDR3 is CASSIGTGGNTNEKLFF. The CDR3 nucleotides are TGTGCCAGTAGTATCGGTACAGGGGGAAATACTAATGAAAAACTGTTTTTT. The V call is TRBV19, the J call TRBJ1-4; TRBD1 matches 8 bases. After removal of 3 bases from V and 2 bases from J, the junction contained 8 bases not matched to a gene. CDR3 size: 17 residues. CDR1 and CDR2 (germline): LNHDA, SQIVND (reference sequence). The full variable domain, completed using reference TRBV19 and TRBJ1-4, is DGGITQSPKYLFRKEGQNVTLSCEQNLNHDAMYWYRQDPGQGLRLIYYSQIVNDFQKGDIAEGYSVSREKKESFPLTVTSAQKNPTAFYLCASSIGTGGNTNEKLFFGSGTQLSVL.

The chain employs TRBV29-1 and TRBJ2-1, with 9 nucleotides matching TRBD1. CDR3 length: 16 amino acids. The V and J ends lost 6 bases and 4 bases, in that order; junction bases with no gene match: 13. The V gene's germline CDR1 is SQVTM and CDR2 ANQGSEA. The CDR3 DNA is TGCAGCGTGGGCGACGCATGGGGACAGGGATACAATGAGCAGTTCTTC. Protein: CSVGDAWGQGYNEQFF.

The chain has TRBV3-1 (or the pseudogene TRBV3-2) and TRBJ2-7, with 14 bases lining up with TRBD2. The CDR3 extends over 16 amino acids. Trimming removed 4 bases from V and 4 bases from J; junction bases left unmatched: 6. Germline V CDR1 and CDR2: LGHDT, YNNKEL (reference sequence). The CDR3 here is CASSPGLAGGLYEQYF. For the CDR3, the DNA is TGTGCCAGCAGCCCCGGACTAGCGGGGGGTCTTTACGAGCAGTACTTC.

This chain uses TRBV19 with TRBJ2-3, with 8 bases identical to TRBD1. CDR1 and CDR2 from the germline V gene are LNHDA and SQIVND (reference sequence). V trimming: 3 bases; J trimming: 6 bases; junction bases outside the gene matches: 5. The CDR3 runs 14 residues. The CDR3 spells CASSIWTGLDTQYF. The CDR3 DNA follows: TGTGCCAGTAGTATCTGGACAGGGCTCGATACGCAGTATTTT. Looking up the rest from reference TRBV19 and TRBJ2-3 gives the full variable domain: DGGITQSPKYLFRKEGQNVTLSCEQNLNHDAMYWYRQDPGQGLRLIYYSQIVNDFQKGDIAEGYSVSREKKESFPLTVTSAQKNPTAFYLCASSIWTGLDTQYFGPGTRLTVL.